The present T cell receptor (beta chain) was sequenced within a study of molecular identifiers for immune sequencing clone quantification. Overall study context: Four portions were sequenced after RNA from roughly 20,000 or 100,000 naive CD8 cells was split five ways in replicates.

This clonotype occurred many times. Its specificity is unknown. V was pared by 3 bases and J by 3 bases, with 8 bases between. The CDR3 is 12 amino acids. Germline V gene lookup returns CDR1 SQVTM and CDR2 ANQGSEA. A CD8+CD4-CCR7+CD45RA+ phenotype served as the sorting definition for naive CD8 T cells. General study points: Clones with over 20 RNA copies captured over 99% of effector molecules but under 1% of naive ones.

Bulk TCR libraries used previously described methods and listed TCR primers. TCRdb reanalysed the PCR reads using MiXCR and keeps one entry per CDR3 protein. The sample lists 490,000 or so distinct CDR3 sequences, roughly a fifth occurring once. Sequenced material: naive CD8+ T cells from blood, with Jurkat cell RNA spiked in. Subset indicated: FACS-sorted CD8+CD4-CCR7+CD45RA+ naive T cells. The clonotype comes from a human donor in good health. Some libraries in this study had Jurkat cell RNA spiked in. This rearrangement joins TRBV29-1 to TRBJ1-1; possible D gene TRBD1, 6 bases. CDR3 coding DNA: TGCAGCGTTGAGTACAGGGACACTGAAGCTTTCTTT. This codes for CSVEYRDTEAFF. The whole variable domain, filled in from reference TRBV29-1 and TRBJ1-1, reads SAVISQKPSRDICQRGTSLTIQCQVDSQVTMMFWYRQQPGQSLTLIATANQGSEATYESGFVIDKFPISRPNLTFSTLTVSNMSPEDSSIYLCSVEYRDTEAFFGQGTRLTVV.